The 14 T cell receptor beta chains presented below share a single source sample, sequenced in a study of T cell responses to AZD1222 COVID-19 vaccine. This table comes from immunoSEQ multiplex PCR, and its TCRdb copy is limited to in-frame clones, with some not included. This sample carries 95,000 to 130,000 clones, around 91% of them seen once, and the ten largest clones take about 1.6%. The sequenced sample was peripheral blood, obtained 28 days after the second AZD1222 dose. The receptor set was obtained from an adult who received the AZD1222 COVID-19 vaccine.

The rearrangement joins TRBV18 to TRBJ1-1; 8 positions agree with TRBD1. The germline V gene encodes CDR1 KGHSH and CDR2 LQKENI. The CDR3 extends over 14 amino acids. V lost 5 bases, J lost 5 bases, and 7 bases stayed unmatched. Here the CDR3 reads CASSIDRGGTEAFF. The CDR3 region has the DNA TGTGCCAGCTCAATCGACAGGGGAGGAACTGAAGCTTTCTTT.

The chain employs TRBV5-1 and TRBJ1-3; possible D gene TRBD1, 5 bases. This CDR3 region has 18 residues. Germline V gene data show CDR1 as SGHRS and CDR2 as YFSETQ. V lost 1 base to trimming and J lost 0 bases, with 17 bases between them. CDR3 residues: CASSLNMGGGFSGNTIYF. In nucleotides, the CDR3 is TGCGCCAGCAGCTTGAATATGGGCGGGGGTTTCTCTGGAAACACCATATATTTT.

Comment on this clone: Other DNA sequences in this sample translate to the same CDR3. V gene TRBV28 combines with J gene TRBJ1-5; D perhaps matches TRBD1 (5 bases). Between the trimmed V and J ends, which lost 3 bases and 2 bases, there was a span of 11 bases. CDR1 MDHEN and CDR2 SYDVKM come from the germline V gene. The CDR3 has 15 residues. The CDR3 DNA follows: TGTGCCAGCAGTTTGGGGCAGGGAGGCAATCAGCCCCAGCATTTT. It codes for CASSLGQGGNQPQHF.

The chain employs TRBV6-5 and TRBJ2-1, with D perhaps TRBD1 (6 bases). This CDR3 region has 12 residues. V was pared by 4 bases and J by 8 bases, with 9 bases between. CDR1 is MNHEY, CDR2 SVGAGI, per germline. In DNA, the CDR3 is TGTGCCAGCAGTTCACAGGGATATGAGCAGTTCTTC. Translating it yields CASSSQGYEQFF.

V and J are TRBV7-8 and TRBJ1-1, with D tentatively TRBD1 (6 bases). The germline V gene has CDR1 SGHVS and CDR2 FQNEAQ. The CDR3 is 15 residues long. V gave up 4 bases and J gave up 5 bases, with 17 bases separating them. In DNA, the CDR3 is TGTGCCAGCAGCTCAACAGGGCGGTGGCAGACTGAAGCTTTCTTT. Protein: CASSSTGRWQTEAFF.

The rearrangement uses TRBV5-1 and TRBJ2-1; TRBD2 matches 8 bases. V lost 9 bases and J lost 4; bases outside the gene matches: 15. The CDR3 is 16 residues long. CDR1 is SGHRS and CDR2 is YFSETQ in the germline V gene. The DNA for the CDR3 is TGCGCCACCCACGGGGGGGGAGTAATTGGGTACAATGAGCAGTTCTTC. Amino acid sequence: CATHGGGVIGYNEQFF.

The chain has TRBV6-4 and TRBJ2-1; 7 bases fit TRBD1. This CDR3 contains 13 residues. Per the germline V gene, CDR1 is MRHNA and CDR2 is SNTAGT. V lost 5 bases, J lost 2 bases, and 0 bases stayed unmatched. CDR3 sequence: CASSQGAYNEQFF. The CDR3 coding sequence is TGTGCCAGCAGTCAGGGGGCCTACAATGAGCAGTTCTTC.

This clone was detected only once. A junction boundary mismatches the germline segment, possibly from a read error. The genes are TRBV28 and TRBJ2-7; TRBD2 matches 14 bases. The germline gives CDR1 MDHEN, CDR2 SYDVKM. The CDR3 covers 16 residues. CDR3 in DNA: TGTGCCAGCAGCTTATCGGGACTAGCGGGAGAATACGAGCAGTACTTC. This gives the protein CASSLSGLAGEYEQYF.

V is TRBV7-9 and J is TRBJ1-3; 8 bases match TRBD1. The CDR3 spans 18 residues. CDR1 is SEHNR, CDR2 FQNEAQ, per germline (reference sequence). V lost 0 bases to trimming and J lost 2 bases; unmatched junction nucleotides: 9. CDR3: CASSLADYRGKAGNTIYF. DNA for the CDR3: TGTGCCAGCAGCTTAGCAGACTACAGGGGGAAGGCTGGAAACACCATATATTTT. The variable domain in full, completed from reference TRBV7-9 and TRBJ1-3, reads DTGVSQNPRHKITKRGQNVTFRCDPISEHNRLYWYRQTLGQGPEFLTYFQNEAQLEKSRLLSDRFSAERPKGSFSTLEIQRTEQGDSAMYLCASSLADYRGKAGNTIYFGEGSWLTVV.

The rearrangement joins TRBV19 to TRBJ2-7, with 7 bases matching TRBD1. The germline CDR1 and CDR2 sequences are LNHDA and SQIVND (reference sequence). V was pared by 4 bases and J by 5 bases, with 8 bases of the junction left unmatched. The CDR3 spans 14 residues. CDR3 sequence reads: CASSTRQGWDEQYF. CDR3 in DNA: TGTGCCAGTAGTACGAGACAGGGCTGGGACGAGCAGTACTTC.

This chain connects TRBV6-5 to TRBJ2-1; TRBD2 matches 12 bases. The CDR3 consists of 15 residues. Per the germline V gene, CDR1 is MNHEY and CDR2 is SVGAGI. The V segment lost 7 bases and the J segment 6 bases; nucleotides outside the gene matches: 7. In DNA, the CDR3 is TGTGCCAGCACTTCCCTAGCGGGAGGGCCCAATGAGCAGTTCTTC. Residues: CASTSLAGGPNEQFF.

The rearrangement links TRBV11-2 to TRBJ2-1, with 8 bases that match TRBD2. The CDR3 has 19 residues. V shed 1 base, J shed 0 bases, and the junction held 11 bases outside the gene matches. Looked up from germline, CDR1 is SGHAT and CDR2 is FQNNGV. The chain's CDR3 is CASSLVYGGAPSSYNEQFF. In nucleotides, the CDR3 is TGTGCCAGCAGCTTAGTTTACGGGGGGGCTCCCAGCTCCTACAATGAGCAGTTCTTC.

J is TRBJ1-3 and V is TRBV12-3 or TRBV12-4, with D uncertain. The germline V and J ends were trimmed by 6 bases and 4 bases, with 10 bases remaining between them. The CDR3 length is 13 residues. DNA for the CDR3: TGTGCCAGCAGCCCATCACACGGAAACACCATATATTTT. Protein sequence: CASSPSHGNTIYF.

The chain carries TRBV29-1 and TRBJ2-7, with 12 bases identical to TRBD2. CDR1 is SQVTM, CDR2 ANQGSEA, per germline. The CDR3 runs 13 residues. Trimming at V came to 7 bases and at J to 3 bases, leaving 4 bases not matched to a gene. CDR3 amino acids: CSGRLAGDYEQYF. The DNA for the CDR3 is TGCAGCGGGCGACTAGCGGGGGACTACGAGCAGTACTTC.